Listed below are T cell receptor beta chains from one sample, sequenced in a study of metastatic and nonmetastatic thyroid tumors. TCRdb re-called the PCR reads via MiXCR. Of about 23,000 clones in the sample, more than 25% were seen once. The specimen was tumor tissue. These receptors all come from a female donor with papillary thyroid cancer or a benign thyroid nodule (not recorded which). Some clones in this sample may be carry-over from other donors' samples. CDR3s include the opening cysteine and the closing phenylalanine or tryptophan. D genes are given only for firm matches. Clone size is shown for a subset of rows, as once, few, many or a class of expanded clone.

J gene: TRBJ1-1; D gene: NA; V gene: TRBV6-1; clone size: medium-sized; CDR3 protein: CASSSLTGRREAFF; CDR3 DNA: TGTGCCAGCAGTTCGTTAACAGGGCGACGAGAAGCTTTCTTT
J gene: TRBJ1-1; D gene: TRBD1; V gene: TRBV10-3; clone size: many; CDR3 protein: CAVNRGSGTEAFF; CDR3 DNA: TGTGCCGTTAACAGGGGCAGTGGCACTGAAGCTTTCTTT
J gene: TRBJ2-7; D gene: TRBD1; V gene: TRBV6-2/TRBV6-3; clone size: NA; CDR3 protein: CASSQRGQLSSYEQYF; CDR3 DNA: TGTGCCAGCAGCCAACGGGGACAGCTAAGCTCCTACGAGCAGTACTTC
J gene: TRBJ1-5; D gene: NA; V gene: TRBV6-1; clone size: few; CDR3 protein: CASSRQGWGQPQHF; CDR3 DNA: TGTGCCAGCAGTCGCCAGGGATGGGGTCAGCCCCAGCATTTT
J gene: TRBJ2-1; D gene: NA; V gene: TRBV6-5; clone size: NA; CDR3 protein: CASSSERGMYNEHFF; CDR3 DNA: TGTGCCAGCAGTTCCGAGCGTGGGATGTACAATGAGCATTTCTTC
J gene: TRBJ1-2; D gene: TRBD1; V gene: TRBV6-5; clone size: NA; CDR3 protein: CASSYRRTGTYGYTF; CDR3 DNA: TGTGCCAGCAGTTATAGACGGACAGGGACCTATGGCTACACCTTC
J gene: TRBJ2-7; D gene: TRBD2; V gene: TRBV6-1; clone size: few; CDR3 protein: CASRVSAIAGETYEQYF; CDR3 DNA: TGTGCCAGCAGGGTCAGCGCCATAGCGGGAGAGACCTACGAGCAGTACTTC
J gene: TRBJ2-2; D gene: NA; V gene: TRBV6-1; clone size: NA; CDR3 protein: CASRHWTVAGELFF; CDR3 DNA: TGTGCCAGCAGGCACTGGACAGTCGCCGGGGAGCTGTTTTTT
J gene: TRBJ2-7; D gene: NA; V gene: TRBV5-5; clone size: NA; CDR3 protein: CSIRWAASYEQYF; CDR3 DNA: TGTTCCATCCGATGGGCAGCATCCTACGAGCAGTACTTC
J gene: TRBJ1-3; D gene: NA; V gene: TRBV7-8; clone size: NA; CDR3 protein: CASSLVWGVSGNTIYF; CDR3 DNA: TGTGCCAGCAGCTTAGTATGGGGGGTCTCTGGAAACACCATATATTTT
J gene: TRBJ1-5; D gene: TRBD1; V gene: TRBV6-1; clone size: NA; CDR3 protein: CASSEGQGQQPQHF; CDR3 DNA: TGTGCCAGCAGTGAAGGACAGGGGCAACAGCCCCAGCATTTT
J gene: TRBJ1-2; D gene: NA; V gene: TRBV2; clone size: few; CDR3 protein: CASNNWGTYGYTF; CDR3 DNA: TGTGCCAGCAACAACTGGGGGACCTATGGCTACACCTTC
J gene: TRBJ2-3; D gene: NA; V gene: TRBV20-1; clone size: many; CDR3 protein: CSAREEHTQYF; CDR3 DNA: TGCAGTGCTAGAGAGGAGCATACGCAGTATTTT
J gene: TRBJ2-5; D gene: NA; V gene: TRBV12-3/TRBV12-4; clone size: many; CDR3 protein: CASSTRTLPVQETQYF; CDR3 DNA: TGTGCCAGCAGTACTCGGACCCTCCCCGTCCAAGAGACCCAGTACTTC
J gene: TRBJ1-1; D gene: NA; V gene: TRBV20-1; clone size: NA; CDR3 protein: CSARVGPLNTEAFF; CDR3 DNA: TGCAGTGCTAGGGTGGGACCGTTGAACACTGAAGCTTTCTTT
J gene: TRBJ2-4; D gene: TRBD2; V gene: TRBV20-1; clone size: NA; CDR3 protein: CSARVLAGGRAKNIHYF; CDR3 DNA: TGCAGTGCTAGAGTACTAGCGGGGGGGCGTGCCAAAAACATTCATTACTTC
J gene: TRBJ2-1; D gene: TRBD2; V gene: TRBV7-2; clone size: many; CDR3 protein: CASSLGTSGGNEQFF; CDR3 DNA: TGTGCCAGCAGCTTAGGGACTAGCGGGGGCAATGAGCAGTTCTTC
J gene: TRBJ2-3; D gene: TRBD1; V gene: TRBV11-2; clone size: NA; CDR3 protein: CASRFNRGRKDTQYF; CDR3 DNA: TGTGCCAGCAGATTTAACAGGGGGCGGAAAGATACGCAGTATTTT
J gene: TRBJ1-3; D gene: NA; V gene: TRBV6-2/TRBV6-3; clone size: medium-sized; CDR3 protein: CASSTRNTIYF; CDR3 DNA: TGTGCCAGCAGTACCCGAAACACCATATATTTT
J gene: TRBJ2-7; D gene: NA; V gene: TRBV2; clone size: medium-sized; CDR3 protein: CASSEYSLAYEQYF; CDR3 DNA: TGTGCCAGCAGTGAATACTCCCTAGCTTACGAGCAGTACTTC
J gene: TRBJ2-5; D gene: NA; V gene: TRBV13; clone size: many; CDR3 protein: CASSQRDSLETQYF; CDR3 DNA: TGTGCCAGCAGCCAACGGGACTCCCTTGAGACCCAGTACTTC
J gene: TRBJ2-1; D gene: NA; V gene: TRBV4-1; clone size: many; CDR3 protein: CASSQDFRQGYNEQFF; CDR3 DNA: TGCGCCAGCAGCCAAGATTTTCGGCAGGGCTACAATGAGCAGTTCTTC
J gene: TRBJ2-3; D gene: TRBD1; V gene: TRBV20-1; clone size: many; CDR3 protein: CSAPKGQTPDTQYF; CDR3 DNA: TGCAGTGCTCCGAAGGGACAGACCCCAGATACGCAGTATTTT
J gene: TRBJ2-6; D gene: NA; V gene: TRBV14; clone size: NA; CDR3 protein: CASRRRGANVLTF; CDR3 DNA: TGTGCCAGCAGAAGGAGGGGGGCCAACGTCCTGACTTTC
J gene: TRBJ1-2; D gene: TRBD1; V gene: TRBV2; clone size: many; CDR3 protein: CASSGTEAYYGYTF; CDR3 DNA: TGTGCCAGCTCCGGGACAGAAGCTTACTATGGCTACACCTTC
J gene: TRBJ1-1; D gene: NA; V gene: TRBV19; clone size: many; CDR3 protein: CASNLRGVNTEAFF; CDR3 DNA: TGTGCCAGTAACCTTAGGGGGGTGAACACTGAAGCTTTCTTT
J gene: TRBJ2-1; D gene: NA; V gene: TRBV19; clone size: few; CDR3 protein: CASSTIVGEQFF; CDR3 DNA: TGTGCCAGTAGTACCATAGTCGGTGAGCAGTTCTTC
J gene: TRBJ1-3; D gene: NA; V gene: TRBV24-1; clone size: many; CDR3 protein: CATSEIQSGNTIYF; CDR3 DNA: TGTGCCACCAGTGAAATCCAGTCTGGAAACACCATATATTTT
J gene: TRBJ1-5; D gene: NA; V gene: TRBV9; clone size: many; CDR3 protein: CASSVGLGDANQPQHF; CDR3 DNA: TGTGCCAGCAGCGTGGGGTTAGGGGATGCCAATCAGCCCCAGCATTTT
J gene: TRBJ1-3; D gene: NA; V gene: TRBV5-1; clone size: many; CDR3 protein: CASSPQVSGNTIYF; CDR3 DNA: TGCGCCAGCAGCCCGCAGGTCTCTGGAAACACCATATATTTT
J gene: TRBJ2-1; D gene: NA; V gene: TRBV7-3; clone size: NA; CDR3 protein: CVSSLSGGAKNEQFF; CDR3 DNA: TGTGTCAGCAGCTTGAGCGGTGGGGCTAAGAATGAGCAGTTCTTC
J gene: TRBJ1-5; D gene: NA; V gene: TRBV10-3; clone size: few; CDR3 protein: CAISKGDRNQPQHF; CDR3 DNA: TGTGCCATCAGTAAAGGGGATAGAAATCAGCCCCAGCATTTT
J gene: TRBJ2-1; D gene: TRBD2; V gene: TRBV5-1; clone size: NA; CDR3 protein: CASSSSSGGGYNEKFF; CDR3 DNA: TGCGCCAGCAGCTCATCTAGCGGGGGAGGCTACAATGAGAAGTTCTTC
J gene: TRBJ1-6; D gene: NA; V gene: TRBV7-2; clone size: NA; CDR3 protein: CASRLGNHSHLHF; CDR3 DNA: TGTGCCAGCAGATTAGGAAACCATTCACACCTCCACTTT
J gene: TRBJ2-1; D gene: TRBD2; V gene: TRBV12-3/TRBV12-4; clone size: many; CDR3 protein: CASSLMGGTNEQFF; CDR3 DNA: TGTGCCAGCAGTTTGATGGGAGGGACCAATGAGCAGTTCTTC
J gene: TRBJ2-3; D gene: TRBD2; V gene: TRBV11-2; clone size: NA; CDR3 protein: CASSSIYGTSGRGTQYF; CDR3 DNA: TGTGCCAGCAGCTCTATTTACGGGACTAGCGGGAGGGGTACGCAGTATTTT
J gene: TRBJ2-2; D gene: NA; V gene: TRBV9; clone size: NA; CDR3 protein: CASSVCVPNTGELFF; CDR3 DNA: TGTGCCAGCAGCGTATGTGTCCCGAACACCGGGGAGCTGTTTTTT
J gene: TRBJ2-1; D gene: TRBD2; V gene: TRBV6-8; clone size: medium-sized; CDR3 protein: CANTRGGRSYNEQFF; CDR3 DNA: TGTGCCAACACGCGGGGGGGGAGGTCCTACAATGAGCAGTTCTTC
J gene: TRBJ2-5; D gene: TRBD2; V gene: TRBV2; clone size: few; CDR3 protein: CASFLISGGLGTQYF; CDR3 DNA: TGTGCCAGTTTTCTGATTAGCGGGGGCTTGGGGACCCAGTACTTC
J gene: TRBJ1-2; D gene: NA; V gene: TRBV5-1; clone size: NA; CDR3 protein: CASSSRGSYGYTF; CDR3 DNA: TGCGCCAGCAGCTCCCGTGGGAGTTATGGCTACACCTTC
J gene: TRBJ2-3; D gene: NA; V gene: TRBV4-1; clone size: few; CDR3 protein: CASSQRQATGDTQYF; CDR3 DNA: TGCGCCAGCAGCCAAAGACAGGCGACGGGGGATACGCAGTATTTT
J gene: TRBJ1-5; D gene: NA; V gene: TRBV24-1; clone size: few; CDR3 protein: CATSDLGQNQPQHF; CDR3 DNA: TGTGCCACCAGTGATCTTGGACAGAATCAGCCCCAGCATTTT
J gene: TRBJ2-5; D gene: NA; V gene: TRBV20-1; clone size: few; CDR3 protein: CSARDPRQGRGAQYF; CDR3 DNA: TGCAGTGCTAGAGATCCCCGACAGGGGAGGGGTGCCCAGTACTTC
J gene: TRBJ2-7; D gene: NA; V gene: TRBV12-3/TRBV12-4; clone size: medium-sized; CDR3 protein: CASSLDRIEQYF; CDR3 DNA: TGTGCCAGCAGTTTGGACAGAATAGAGCAGTACTTC
J gene: TRBJ1-6; D gene: NA; V gene: TRBV10-3; clone size: NA; CDR3 protein: CAISDPDGGGPLHF; CDR3 DNA: TGTGCCATCAGTGATCCAGACGGAGGCGGGCCCCTCCACTTT
J gene: TRBJ2-3; D gene: NA; V gene: TRBV12-5; clone size: few; CDR3 protein: CASESPSTDTQYF; CDR3 DNA: TGTGCTAGCGAGTCACCCAGCACAGATACGCAGTATTTT
J gene: TRBJ2-7; D gene: TRBD2; V gene: TRBV20-1; clone size: many; CDR3 protein: CSARVLRGGWEQYF; CDR3 DNA: TGCAGTGCTAGAGTTCTCCGGGGAGGGTGGGAGCAGTACTTC
J gene: TRBJ1-3; D gene: NA; V gene: TRBV30; clone size: NA; CDR3 protein: CAWRATGNIGNTIYF; CDR3 DNA: TGTGCCTGGAGGGCCACAGGGAATATAGGAAACACCATATATTTT
J gene: TRBJ2-3; D gene: TRBD1; V gene: TRBV20-1; clone size: many; CDR3 protein: CSAPPAGGVDTQYF; CDR3 DNA: TGCAGTGCCCCCCCGGCAGGGGGCGTAGATACGCAGTATTTT
J gene: TRBJ1-5; D gene: NA; V gene: TRBV7-2; clone size: NA; CDR3 protein: CPSSSSRGASQPQHF; CDR3 DNA: TGTCCCAGCAGCTCAAGTCGGGGGGCATCTCAGCCCCAGCATTTT
J gene: TRBJ2-2; D gene: NA; V gene: TRBV2; clone size: few; CDR3 protein: CASSAKGNTGELFF; CDR3 DNA: TGTGCAAGCAGTGCTAAGGGCAACACCGGGGAGCTGTTTTTT
J gene: TRBJ2-7; D gene: NA; V gene: TRBV18; clone size: medium-sized; CDR3 protein: CASSLFRGYEQYF; CDR3 DNA: TGTGCCAGCTCACTCTTTCGGGGCTACGAGCAGTACTTC
J gene: TRBJ1-4; D gene: NA; V gene: TRBV5-1; clone size: many; CDR3 protein: CASSASGYTNEKLFF; CDR3 DNA: TGCGCCAGCAGCGCCTCAGGTTATACTAATGAAAAACTGTTTTTT
J gene: TRBJ1-2; D gene: NA; V gene: TRBV20-1; clone size: many; CDR3 protein: CSASGGFGYTF; CDR3 DNA: TGCAGTGCTAGTGGGGGGTTCGGCTACACCTTC
J gene: TRBJ1-2; D gene: NA; V gene: TRBV7-8; clone size: many; CDR3 protein: CASSLGTASNYGYTF; CDR3 DNA: TGTGCCAGCAGTTTAGGAACAGCGAGTAACTATGGCTACACCTTC
J gene: TRBJ2-5; D gene: NA; V gene: TRBV9; clone size: NA; CDR3 protein: CASSLVGSASETQYF; CDR3 DNA: TGTGCCAGCAGCTTAGTGGGGAGCGCGTCAGAGACCCAGTACTTC